Presented here are 29 T cell receptor beta chains from one specimen sequenced in a study of molecular identifiers for immune sequencing clone quantification. TCRdb independently ran MiXCR on the PCR reads; one entry per CDR3 protein. Of 75,000 to 95,000 distinct CDR3 sequences listed, around a quarter are singletons. Sequences were obtained from naive CD8+ T cells from blood, with Jurkat cell RNA spiked in. Subset reported: FACS-sorted CD8+CD4-CCR7+CD45RA+ naive T cells. The receptor source for this set is a human donor in good health. Some libraries in this study had Jurkat cell RNA spiked in.

This chain connects TRBV7-9 to TRBJ2-5; weak D call: TRBD2 (6 bases). This CDR3 spans 14 amino acids. CDR1 and CDR2 (germline): SEHNR, FQNEAQ (reference sequence). Trimming left V 10 bases short and J 3 bases short, with 18 bases between. The CDR3 sequence: CAITAGTAKETQYF. The CDR3 region has the DNA TGTGCCATAACCGCCGGGACTGCTAAAGAGACCCAGTACTTC.

This clonotype has a handful of counts. The chain couples TRBV13 to TRBJ1-2; D is possibly TRBD1 (5 bases). The CDR3 totals 14 residues. The germline CDR1 and CDR2 sequences are PRHDT and FYEKMQ (reference sequence). V lost 1 base and J 1 base, leaving 7 bases between the germline ends. DNA of the CDR3: TGTGCCAGCAGCTTAGAGGGGAGTAACTATGGCTACACCTTC. Encoded protein: CASSLEGSNYGYTF.

Concerning this clonotype itself: This may be a read error: a much more frequent sequence differs by one nucleotide. The chain combines TRBV19 with TRBJ2-7; D gene uncertain. The CDR3 is 15 amino acids. V was clipped by 4 bases and J by 5 bases, with 18 bases between them. Germline V gene data show CDR1 as LNHDA and CDR2 as SQIVND (reference sequence). CDR3 bases: TGTGCCAGTAGTACCTACGACCCGGCCGGCCACGAGCAGTACTTC. This encodes CASSTYDPAGHEQYF. Looking up the rest from reference TRBV19 and TRBJ2-7 gives the full variable domain: DGGITQSPKYLFRKEGQNVTLSCEQNLNHDAMYWYRQDPGQGLRLIYYSQIVNDFQKGDIAEGYSVSREKKESFPLTVTSAQKNPTAFYLCASSTYDPAGHEQYFGPGTRLTVT.

Remarks on this clonotype: Since a much larger clone is just one base distant, this may be a read error. The J gene is TRBJ1-6, the V gene TRBV13; D call uncertain. Germline V CDR1 and CDR2: PRHDT, FYEKMQ (reference sequence). The CDR3 spans 13 residues. Here the CDR3 DNA reads TGTGCCAGCAGCCACCGGGCCGGGTCACCCTTCCACTTT. Amino acid sequence: CASSHRAGSPFHF.

This clonotype was counted once. Given the absence of the conserved phenylalanine or tryptophan at the CDR3 end, a read error is likely. The chain links TRBV19 to TRBJ2-7; 8 nucleotides match TRBD1. The trim removed 3 bases at V and 4 bases at J, leaving 2 bases unmatched. Germline values: CDR1 LNHDA, CDR2 SQIVND (reference sequence). This CDR3 comprises 13 residues. In nucleotides, the CDR3 is TGTGCCAGTAGTATTACAGGGGGTTACGAGCAGTACTCC. It yields the protein CASSITGGYEQYS.

This clonotype was counted many times. CDR3 bases: TGTGCCAGCTCACCGGAGAGGGGGATGAACACTGAAGCTTTCTTT. It codes for CASSPERGMNTEAFF. The chain links TRBV18 to TRBJ1-1; tentatively, D is TRBD1 (6 bases). Trimming pared 3 bases from V and 0 bases from J, leaving 11 bases between. CDR1 KGHSH and CDR2 LQKENI come from the germline V gene. The CDR3 covers 15 residues.

Comments on this clonotype: Possible read error: a much larger clone is one base away. This sequence joins TRBV4-1 and TRBJ2-7; D remains ambiguous. CDR3 length: 13 amino acids. Per germline, CDR1 MGHRA and CDR2 YSYEKL. The CDR3 loop reads CASSRLSKDERYF. As DNA, the CDR3 is TGCGCCAGCAGCCGCCTTTCCAAGGACGAGCGGTACTTC.

The CDR3 spells CASSQARGPAYEQYF. The CDR3 nucleotides read TGTGCCAGCAGCCAAGCAAGGGGGCCGGCCTACGAGCAGTACTTC. The chain recombines TRBV3-1 with TRBJ2-7; 7 bases agree with TRBD1. Trimming at V came to 1 base and at J to 2 bases, leaving 5 bases not matched to a gene. CDR3 length equals 15 residues. Germline V gives CDR1 LGHDT, CDR2 YNNKEL (reference sequence).

This clonotype was counted ten times or more. The chain employs TRBV23-1 and TRBJ1-6; the match to TRBD1 covers 8 bases. TRBV23-1 is an ORF, and what it does is uncertain. V lost 3 bases to trimming and J lost 0 bases; unmatched junction nucleotides: 4. The CDR3 consists of 17 residues. CDR3 region: CASSQRGQVSYNSPLHF. The CDR3 nucleotides are TGCGCCAGCAGTCAGCGGGGACAGGTCTCCTATAATTCACCCCTCCACTTT.

In its sample, this clonotype was seen a few times. This chain connects TRBV7-3 to TRBJ2-7; no clear D gene. The germline CDR1 and CDR2 sequences are SGHTA and FQGTGA. The CDR3 has 14 residues. Between the trimmed V and J ends, which lost 0 bases and 6 bases, there was a span of 12 bases. Here the CDR3 reads CASSLTGGASEQYF. Here the CDR3 DNA reads TGTGCCAGCAGCTTAACAGGCGGCGCCAGCGAGCAGTACTTC.

V gene TRBV4-1 combines with J gene TRBJ2-1, with a weak D call TRBD2 (7 bases). V was shortened by 1 base and J by 5 bases, with 12 bases between the two germline ends. CDR1 and CDR2 from the germline V gene are MGHRA and YSYEKL. This CDR3 is built from 15 residues. CDR3 in amino acids: CASSQVAGAHNEQFF. CDR3 DNA: TGCGCCAGCAGCCAAGTGGCGGGGGCCCACAATGAGCAGTTCTTC.

V gene TRBV6-5 combines with J gene TRBJ1-1; no firm D call. The CDR3 spans 13 residues. Germline CDR1 reads MNHEY; CDR2 reads SVGAGI. Trimming removed 0 bases from V and 3 bases from J, with 5 bases in between. CDR3 coding DNA: TGTGCCAGCAGTTACTCAGAGGACACTGAAGCTTTCTTT. This encodes CASSYSEDTEAFF.

The chain is built from TRBV4-1 and TRBJ2-1; D uncertain. Trimming removed 2 bases at V and 6 bases at J, with 8 bases between. The length of the CDR3 is 13 residues. Germline-derived CDR1 and CDR2 are MGHRA and YSYEKL. The CDR3 spells CASSQPGSNEQFF. The CDR3 region has the DNA TGCGCCAGCAGCCAACCCGGATCCAATGAGCAGTTCTTC.

This sequence joins TRBV7-9 and TRBJ2-5, with 8 bases identical to TRBD1. CDR1 and CDR2 (germline): SEHNR, FQNEAQ (reference sequence). The CDR3 is made up of 14 amino acids. J lost 5 bases, V lost 3 bases, and 5 bases had no gene match. Here the CDR3 DNA reads TGTGCCAGCAGCTTCTCGACAGGGGTTGAGACCCAGTACTTC. Its translation: CASSFSTGVETQYF.

This clonotype occurred many times. V and J are TRBV5-1 and TRBJ1-1; 7 nucleotides agree with TRBD1. The CDR3 totals 14 residues. From germline, CDR1 is SGHRS and CDR2 YFSETQ. V shed 5 bases, J shed 1 base, and the junction held 5 bases outside the gene matches. CDR3 nucleotides: TGCGCCAGCAGAACAGGGGACTCGAACACTGAAGCTTTCTTT. Amino acid sequence: CASRTGDSNTEAFF.

Here the CDR3 DNA reads TGTGCCATCAGTGATGGTGGAGAGGCGCCCCAGTACTTC. This sequence encodes CAISDGGEAPQYF. The chain has TRBV10-3 and TRBJ2-5; D is undetermined. Germline V gene lookup returns CDR1 ENHRY and CDR2 SYGVKD. The CDR3 has 13 residues. Trimming removed 3 bases from V and 9 bases from J, with 14 bases in between.

This clonotype was seen more than once but under ten times. V is TRBV14 and J is TRBJ2-1, with D hard to call. V gave up 1 base and J gave up 5 bases, with 9 bases separating them. Germline assignment: CDR1 SGHDN and CDR2 FVKESK. The CDR3 length is 14 residues. CDR3 protein: CASSQVLPHNEQFF. CDR3 bases: TGTGCCAGCAGCCAAGTTTTGCCCCACAATGAGCAGTTCTTC.

The V gene is TRBV4-2, the J gene TRBJ2-3, with 8 bases aligning to TRBD2. The ends lost 1 base at V and 4 bases at J; junction bases unmatched: 7. CDR3 length: 16 residues. CDR1 is LGHNA, CDR2 YNFKEQ, per germline. CDR3 amino acids: CASSQGGRQVSDTQYF. The CDR3 DNA follows: TGTGCCAGCAGCCAAGGCGGGAGGCAAGTATCAGATACGCAGTATTTT.

This clonotype was seen a handful of times. The J gene is TRBJ1-3, the V gene TRBV9; possibly TRBD1 for D (5 bases). This CDR3 spans 16 amino acids. Looked up from germline, CDR1 is SGDLS and CDR2 is YYNGEE. Trimming shortened V by 1 base and J by 2 bases, and 13 bases separated the two germline ends. The CDR3, as DNA: TGTGCCAGCAGCGTAAAAGAGGGACGGGCTGGAAACACCATATATTTT. It yields the protein CASSVKEGRAGNTIYF.

This clonotype was seen repeatedly, ten times or more. The chain's CDR3 is CASSWGGFTGELFF. CDR3 coding DNA: TGTGCCAGCAGTTGGGGGGGATTCACCGGGGAGCTGTTTTTT. This chain joins TRBV6-2 or TRBV6-3 and TRBJ2-2, with TRBD2 matching 7 bases. The V segment lost 4 bases and the J segment 4 bases; nucleotides outside the gene matches: 3. The germline gives CDR1 MNHEY, CDR2 SVGEGT. This CDR3 spans 14 amino acids.

This clonotype was detected many times. The chain joins TRBV30 to TRBJ2-7; 8 bases are shared with TRBD1. V shed 3 bases and J 4 bases; nucleotides not matched to a gene: 2. The CDR3 totals 12 residues. Germline CDR1 GTSNPN, CDR2 SVGIG (reference sequence). The chain's CDR3 is CAWSRTGYEQYF. CDR3 DNA sequence: TGTGCCTGGAGCCGGACAGGGTACGAGCAGTACTTC.

This clonotype occurred many times. The chain has TRBV5-4 and TRBJ2-7; tentatively, D is TRBD1 (6 bases). The CDR3 loop spans 15 amino acids. CDR1 is SGHNT, CDR2 YYREEE, per germline (reference sequence). The V and J ends lost 2 bases and 4 bases respectively, with 16 bases between them. CDR3 amino acids: CASSFEQGPMYEQYF. In DNA form, the CDR3 reads TGTGCCAGCAGCTTTGAACAGGGACCGATGTACGAGCAGTACTTC.

This clonotype turned up a few times. One end of the junction fails to match germline, which may point to a read error. The V and J genes are TRBV7-9 and TRBJ2-2, with D perhaps matching TRBD2 (5 bases). Germline CDR1 SEHNR, CDR2 FQNEAQ (reference sequence). CDR3 length: 12 residues. The CDR3 region has the DNA TGTGCCAGCAGCTACCACACCGGGGAGCTGTCTTTT. Protein: CASSYHTGELSF.

The table lists this clonotype with many counts. The gene calls are TRBV19 and TRBJ2-1, with D maybe TRBD1 (6 bases). Trimming removed 11 bases at V and 0 bases at J, with 11 bases between. Germline values: CDR1 LNHDA, CDR2 SQIVND (reference sequence). This CDR3 has 13 residues. The CDR3 loop reads CAAQGSSYNEQFF. CDR3 bases: TGTGCCGCACAGGGATCCTCCTACAATGAGCAGTTCTTC.

This clonotype came up many times. The chain couples TRBV4-3 to TRBJ1-1, with TRBD1 as a possible D gene (6 bases). Trimming removed 1 base at V and 0 bases at J, with 12 bases between. The CDR3 contains 16 residues. From germline, CDR1 is LGHNA and CDR2 YSLEER. CDR3 coding DNA: TGCGCCAGCAGCCAAGGTGGGGGCAGGGTGAACACTGAAGCTTTCTTT. This sequence encodes CASSQGGGRVNTEAFF.

This clonotype was seen a handful of times. The chain couples TRBV12-5 to TRBJ2-3, with 7 bases that match TRBD2. The V gene's germline CDR1 is LGHNT and CDR2 FRNRAP. V trimming: 0 bases; J trimming: 2 bases; junction bases outside the gene matches: 5. The CDR3 is 16 residues long. This CDR3 reads CASGLVSSGPTDTQYF. The DNA of the CDR3 is TGTGCTAGTGGTTTGGTATCTAGCGGCCCCACAGATACGCAGTATTTT. The whole variable domain, filled in from reference TRBV12-5 and TRBJ2-3, reads DARVTQTPRHKVTEMGQEVTMRCQPILGHNTVFWYRQTMMQGLELLAYFRNRAPLDDSGMPKDRFSAEMPDATLATLKIQPSEPRDSAVYFCASGLVSSGPTDTQYFGPGTRLTVL.

Worth noting for this clonotype: A much larger clone differs by one base, so this may be a read error. The V gene is TRBV5-4, the J gene TRBJ2-7, with no clear D. The CDR3 is 15 amino acids. From germline, CDR1 is SGHNT and CDR2 YYREEE (reference sequence). V lost 0 bases and J lost 5, with 15 bases in between. This CDR3 is CASSLGVTRSNEQYF. DNA for the CDR3: TGTGCCAGCAGCTTGGGAGTGACCCGTTCTAACGAGCAGTACTTC.

This clonotype was seen many times. The genes are TRBV6-1 and TRBJ2-7, with no clear D. The CDR3 consists of 12 residues. In germline, CDR1 is MNHNS, CDR2 SASEGT. The germline V and J ends were trimmed by 4 bases and 4 bases, with 8 bases remaining between them. The DNA for the CDR3 is TGTGCCAGCAGTGGTTTGGTGTACGAGCAGTACTTC. Translated, it gives CASSGLVYEQYF.

This clonotype was counted many times. The chain has TRBV5-1 and TRBJ2-6; 11 bases line up with TRBD1. J gave up 0 bases and V 3 bases, and 8 bases lay outside the gene matches. CDR1 is SGHRS and CDR2 is YFSETQ in the germline V gene. The CDR3 runs 19 residues. The CDR3 region is CASSYLGQGVSSGANVLTF. The CDR3 DNA reads TGCGCCAGCAGCTATTTGGGACAGGGGGTCAGCTCTGGGGCCAACGTCCTGACTTTC.